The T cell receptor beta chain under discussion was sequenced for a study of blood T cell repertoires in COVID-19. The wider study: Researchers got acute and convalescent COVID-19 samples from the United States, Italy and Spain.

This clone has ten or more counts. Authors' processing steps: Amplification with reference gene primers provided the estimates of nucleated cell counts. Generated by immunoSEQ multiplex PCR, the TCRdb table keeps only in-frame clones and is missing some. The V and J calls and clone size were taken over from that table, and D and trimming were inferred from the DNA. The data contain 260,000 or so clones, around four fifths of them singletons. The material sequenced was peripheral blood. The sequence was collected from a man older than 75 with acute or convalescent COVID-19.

The CDR3 sequence: CASSYSSTGSGELFF. CDR3 sequence (DNA): TGTGCCAGCAGTTACTCTTCCACAGGGTCCGGGGAGCTGTTTTTT. The chain employs TRBV6-5 and TRBJ2-2, with a tentative D call TRBD1 (6 bases). Trimming removed 0 bases from V and 6 bases from J, with 11 bases in between. The CDR3 sequence is 15 residues long. Germline assignment: CDR1 MNHEY and CDR2 SVGAGI.